This TCR beta chain appears in the sequencing data of a study of OX40 agonist ivuxolimab in advanced cancers. Study-wide context: Ivuxolimab was an agonistic, fully human IgG2 monoclonal antibody directed against OX40 (CD134), a costimulatory receptor. The paper reports the monotherapy dose-escalation portion (N = 52 patients) of the phase I ivuxolimab trial. A male proportion of under 85% and a mean age of roughly 55 years, ranging from about 20 to 85, were recorded for the dose-escalation cohort. Prior anti-PD-1, anti-PD-L1 or anti-CTLA-4 therapy was permitted, and checkpoint inhibitors had been received by 40% to 50% of dose-escalation patients. The point of sequencing TCRbeta in the periphery was to test whether ivuxolimab changed TCR sequence diversity and drove clonal T-cell expansion. Intravenous ivuxolimab was administered to patients every 2 weeks at six dose levels: 0.01, 0.1, 0.3, 1.5, 3 and 10 mg/kg. Of the roughly 53 patients in dose escalation, about 20 had hepatocellular carcinoma, about 15 had melanoma, 9 had renal cell carcinoma and 9 had head and neck cancer. Partial responses were achieved by three dose-escalation patients, of whom one had hepatocellular carcinoma and two had cutaneous melanoma. What the work shows at the level of the full study, not this receptor alone: Clonal expansion of both CD4+ and CD8+ blood T cells was observed from baseline to week 6 at doses 0.1 to 3.0 mg/kg. In the 0.1-3.0 mg/kg groups, partial responders were among the patients with the lowest normalized peripheral clonal expansion, particularly in CD8+ T cells. Which antigens the clonally expanded peripheral T cells were specific for was not determined. Low levels of normalized T-cell clonal expansion were also seen in some patients who did not respond. After ivuxolimab, more expanded clones were found on average in CD8+ T cells than in CD4+ T cells.

The germline V gene encodes CDR1 ENHRY and CDR2 SYGVKD. Taken from cysteine to phenylalanine, the CDR3 has 14 residues. Of all the DNA, just the CDR3 is kept, 42 bases in frame from base 1. Trimming takes 5 bases off V and 3 bases off J; junction bases not matched to a gene: 5. Points on this clone: This receptor's antigen is unknown. Qualities for individual bases were not recorded, and no much larger clone is one base off.

Genomic DNA was isolated from the sorted cells so that the TCRbeta CDR3 region could be sequenced. TCRbeta CDR3 regions were sequenced using the immunoSEQ Assay. Held by TCRdb, this immuneACCESS table contains in-frame sequences only and omits some clones. Under half of the omission traces to an unresolved V gene where checked; the cause of the rest is unknown. The sample records about 70,000 clones, roughly 86% of which are singletons. Over 2% of the sample comes from the top ten. The trial excluded patients who had a history of autoimmune disease or were on systemic immunosuppression. Peripheral blood for TCR sequencing was collected from all dose cohorts at baseline, on cycle 4 day 1, and on cycle 7 day 1. The samples were drawn from a first-in-human, open-label, multicenter phase I dose-escalation trial of ivuxolimab. Adults with locally advanced or metastatic melanoma, renal cell carcinoma, hepatocellular carcinoma or head and neck squamous cell carcinoma were enrolled in the trial. Before TCR sequencing, CD4+ T cells and CD8+ T cells from peripheral blood were sorted into separate populations.

The chain is made from TRBV10-3 and TRBJ2-7, with 9 bases matching TRBD1. The sequence derives from an adult with an advanced solid tumor such as melanoma, head and neck, liver or kidney cancer. The specimen was CD4+ or CD8+ T cells sorted from blood, collected in a trial of the OX40 agonist ivuxolimab. The sequenced DNA is TGTGCCATCAGTCCGGGACAGGGCGTCTACGAGCAGTACTTC. Protein translation: CAISPGQGVYEQYF.